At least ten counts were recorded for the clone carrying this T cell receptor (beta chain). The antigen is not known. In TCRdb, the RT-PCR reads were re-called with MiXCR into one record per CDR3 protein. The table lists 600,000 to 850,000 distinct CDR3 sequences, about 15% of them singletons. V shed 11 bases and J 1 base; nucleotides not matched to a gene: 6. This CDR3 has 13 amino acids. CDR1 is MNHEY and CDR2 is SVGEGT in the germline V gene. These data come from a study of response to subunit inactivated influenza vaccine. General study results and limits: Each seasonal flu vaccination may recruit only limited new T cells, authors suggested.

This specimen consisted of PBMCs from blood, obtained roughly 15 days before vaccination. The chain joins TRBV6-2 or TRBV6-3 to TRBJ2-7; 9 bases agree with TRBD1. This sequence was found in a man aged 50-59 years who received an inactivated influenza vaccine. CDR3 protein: CAGSDRGSYEQYF. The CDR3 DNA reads TGTGCCGGATCGGACAGGGGTTCCTACGAGCAGTACTTC.